This TCR beta chain stems from a study of blood T cells in healthy people across ages. Study-level findings and limits: A strong correlation between TCR beta diversity and naive T cell percentage was seen.

The CDR3 is 10 amino acids. The V gene lost 8 bases and the J gene lost 7 bases, with 9 bases spanning the gap. CDR1 and CDR2 (germline): SNHLY, FYNNEI. For the second PCR, which ran for about 7 to 11 cycles, a sample-barcoded 5' primer and a J-beta primer mix were used. Via MiXCR, TCRdb re-called the 5' RACE reads, giving one row per CDR3 protein. The sample includes about 1.8 million distinct CDR3 sequences, around half of them seen just once. This clonotype appeared a few times. Its antigen is as yet unknown. The sequencing input was blood. This receptor was obtained from a woman between 40 and 55 years old in good health. The gene calls are TRBV2 and TRBJ2-7; D perhaps matches TRBD2 (6 bases). As DNA, the CDR3 is TGTGCCAGCGTCGCGGGGGAGCAGTACTTC. Translation: CASVAGEQYF.